Listed below are T cell receptor beta chains from one sample, sequenced in a study of identical twins' blood T cells. TCRdb redid the calling of the 5' RACE reads with MiXCR, one entry per CDR3 protein. The data show approximately 1,300 distinct CDR3 sequences, with 71% seen just once and 8.8% held by the top ten. Input material: PBMCs. These TCRs come from a woman between 18 and 50 years old in good health. The CDR3 runs from the conserved cysteine through the conserved F or W. Each record gives: J gene, D gene, V gene, clone size, CDR3 DNA, CDR3 protein. The D gene is left open where the match is weak. Clone size is not always given. Where it is, it says once, few, many or a class for expanded clones.

TRBJ2-5 . TRBV25-1 . TGTGCCAGCAGTGAATCCAGGACGGAAGAAGAGACCCAGTACTTC CASSESRTEEETQYF
TRBJ2-7 . TRBV7-9 . TGTGCAAGCAGCTTAATCGGGACCGAGCAGTACTTC CASSLIGTEQYF
TRBJ2-7 TRBD1 TRBV12-3/TRBV12-4 . TGTGCCAGCAGCCGGACAGGGATATACGAGCAGTGCTTC CASSRTGIYEQCF
TRBJ1-4 . TRBV19 . TGTGCCATCCCGGGACGGTGGGTTGGTAATGAAAAACTGTTTTTT CAIPGRWVGNEKLFF
TRBJ1-6 . TRBV7-6 few TGTGCCAGCAGGCCCTTACTGGACTATAATTCACCCCTCCACTTT CASRPLLDYNSPLHF
TRBJ1-1 . TRBV7-6 once TGTGCCAGCAGCGTCGGCGGTGTGAACACTGAAGCTTTCTTT CASSVGGVNTEAFF
TRBJ2-1 . TRBV7-3 . TGTGCCAGCAGCTTAACAGGGGGCAATGAGCAGTTCTTC CASSLTGGNEQFF
TRBJ1-5 . TRBV21-1 . TGTGCCAGCAGCAAACGGGGGGAGAGCAATCAGCCCCAGCATTTT CASSKRGESNQPQHF
TRBJ1-6 . TRBV7-6 . TGTGCCAGCAGCTTACTTACAAATTCACCCCTCCACTTT CASSLLTNSPLHF
TRBJ2-2 . TRBV28 . TGTGCCAGTTGGAACAGGGAGAACACCGGGGAGCTGTTTTTT CASWNRENTGELFF
TRBJ2-7 . TRBV18 . TGTGCCAGCTCACCGGCAGTATACGAGCAGTACTTC CASSPAVYEQYF
TRBJ1-5 TRBD1 TRBV18 . TGTGCCAGCTCTCCCGGACAGGGTAGCAATCAGCCCCAGCATTTT CASSPGQGSNQPQHF
TRBJ1-1 . TRBV23-1 . TGCGCCAGCAGTCAATCCACGGGATCCGCCTCTGAAGCTTTCTTT CASSQSTGSASEAFF
TRBJ1-3 . TRBV10-1 large TGCGCCAGCAGGACAGATCCTGGAAACACCATATATTTT CASRTDPGNTIYF
TRBJ1-1 . TRBV7-9 . TGTGCCAGCAGCTTAGAAGGTAACTTTGAAGCTTTCTTT CASSLEGNFEAFF
TRBJ2-7 . TRBV27 . TGTGCCAGCAGTTTAAAGTTTGACAGAGCCTACGAGCAGTACTTC CASSLKFDRAYEQYF
TRBJ2-1 . TRBV4-1 few TGCGCCAGCAGCCAAGTTCTCTCGTACTCGGATGAGCAGTTCTTC CASSQVLSYSDEQFF
TRBJ2-7 . TRBV7-3 . TGTGCCAGCAGCTTGCTTCAGGGTCCCTACGAGCAGTACTTC CASSLLQGPYEQYF
TRBJ2-2 . TRBV19 . TGTGCCAGTAGTATAAGGGTTTCGACCGGGGAGCTGTTTTTT CASSIRVSTGELFF
TRBJ1-5 . TRBV28 . TGTGCCAGCAGTTTCACCAGACTCAATCAGCCCCAGCATTTT CASSFTRLNQPQHF